The clone carrying this T cell receptor beta chain was observed a handful of times. What it recognizes is unknown. This sample was included in a study of blood T cells in healthy people across ages. Study context: Per two T cells, template switching captured roughly one barcoded beta molecule.

Using a J-beta primer mix together with a sample-barcoded 5' primer, a second PCR was run for about 7 to 12 cycles. Each TCR beta cDNA got a 12-nucleotide random molecular identifier. TCRdb reprocessed the 5' RACE reads via MiXCR and lists one record per CDR3 protein. Among over 450,000 distinct CDR3 sequences listed, more than 20% were seen once. V gave up 1 base and J gave up 3 bases, with 11 bases separating them. This CDR3 region has 15 residues. Germline assignment: CDR1 SGDLS and CDR2 YYNGEE. Findings and limits, study-wide: With unsorted PBMCs, a conclusive comparison of naive versus antigen-experienced cells was not possible. It was held that diversity estimates obtained from one million T cells represented underestimates.

These sequences were also reported in another study, on T cells of mothers and their children.

V is TRBV9 and J is TRBJ2-1; D might be TRBD2 (6 bases). Sequencing was carried out using blood. This sequence originates from a boy younger than 18 in good health. The CDR3: CASSVLGGNYNEQFF. CDR3 DNA: TGTGCCAGCAGCGTACTGGGGGGTAACTACAATGAGCAGTTCTTC. Variable domain in full (rest from reference TRBV9 and TRBJ2-1): DSGVTQTPKHLITATGQRVTLRCSPRSGDLSVYWYQQSLDQGLQFLIQYYNGEERAKGNILERFSAQQFPDLHSELNLSSLELGDSALYFCASSVLGGNYNEQFFGPGTRLTVL.